The entry below describes one TCR beta chain. As yet, its antigen is unknown. CDR1 is MNHNS, CDR2 SASEGT, per germline. Trimming removed 2 bases from V and 7 bases from J, with 6 bases in between. The CDR3 is 11 amino acids. Profiled with immunoSEQ multiplex PCR; TCRdb holds only in-frame clones, not every one. Seen here are more than 20,000 clones, about 85% observed once, and the top ten hold roughly a sixth. The sample is drawn from a study of lymphopenia after photon versus proton radiotherapy. General study points: Oligoclonal CD8+ Temra expansion after nadir drove photon patients' diversity drop.

This sample comprised peripheral blood, obtained from a patient treated with photon-based radiotherapy. The origin of this receptor is a man aged 60 to 75 with pancreatic cancer. V is TRBV6-1 and J is TRBJ2-7; D gene uncertain. This CDR3 reads CASSEFREQYF. The CDR3 DNA reads as TGTGCCAGCAGTGAATTCCGGGAGCAGTACTTC.